The 9 T cell receptor beta chains below come from one sample, sequenced in a study of early T cells in non-severe SARS-CoV-2 infection. TCRdb re-analysed the 5' RACE reads in MiXCR, keeping a single row per CDR3 protein. The data contain approximately 41,000 distinct CDR3 sequences, under 5% of them singletons. The source material was whole blood. These receptors were taken from an adult who was a healthcare worker with PCR-confirmed SARS-CoV-2 infection or an uninfected control (not recorded which).

At least ten counts were recorded for this clonotype. The rearrangement joins TRBV4-1 to TRBJ2-1; D is uncertain. This CDR3 region has 17 residues. Germline V gene data show CDR1 as MGHRA and CDR2 as YSYEKL. V was pared by 4 bases and J by 8 bases, with 24 bases between. CDR3 DNA: TGCGCCAGCAGCCGCGTACCCCCGGAGTCCCGACCCCATGAGCAGTTCTTC. Translated: CASSRVPPESRPHEQFF.

This clonotype was counted many times. This chain connects TRBV20-1 to TRBJ1-2; 9 bases fit TRBD1. The CDR3 is 13 amino acids. Germline V CDR1 and CDR2: DFQATT, SNEGSKA (reference sequence). V shed 7 bases and J 2 bases; nucleotides not matched to a gene: 5. This CDR3 reads CSVRDRDNYGYTF. In DNA, the CDR3 is TGCAGTGTCCGGGACAGGGACAACTATGGCTACACCTTC.

A few counts support this clonotype. The gene calls are TRBV6-1 and TRBJ1-1, with D possibly being TRBD1 (5 bases). The CDR3 contains 13 residues. Germline V gene data show CDR1 as MNHNS and CDR2 as SASEGT. Between the trimmed V and J ends, which lost 4 bases and 1 base, there was a span of 7 bases. CDR3 nucleotides: TGTGCCAGCAGTGGAGGGACGAACACTGAAGCTTTCTTT. The encoded protein is CASSGGTNTEAFF.

Ten or more counts support this clonotype. This sequence joins TRBV2 and TRBJ2-1, with D perhaps TRBD2 (6 bases). Trimming left V 7 bases short and J 5 bases short, with 12 bases between. CDR3 length equals 13 residues. CDR1 and CDR2 (germline): SNHLY, FYNNEI. CDR3 residues: CASIRGRNNEQFF. CDR3 sequence (DNA): TGTGCCAGCATCCGGGGGAGAAACAATGAGCAGTTCTTC.

The sample holds many counts of this clonotype. V gene TRBV27 combines with J gene TRBJ1-6; 8 nucleotides agree with TRBD1. Trimming took 2 bases from V and 9 from J; bases not matched to a gene: 6. Per the germline V gene, CDR1 is MNHEY and CDR2 is SMNVEV (reference sequence). The CDR3 is 15 residues long. CDR3 residues: CASSLVSRGRSPLHF. The CDR3 DNA follows: TGTGCCAGCAGTTTAGTAAGCAGGGGGCGTTCACCCCTCCACTTT.

The chain is built from TRBV20-1 and TRBJ2-3; the D gene is possibly TRBD1 (5 bases). Trimming took off 2 bases at V and 3 bases at J, with 9 bases between the two ends. In germline, CDR1 is DFQATT, CDR2 SNEGSKA (reference sequence). This CDR3 has 13 residues. The CDR3 reads CSARTTATDTQYF. Here the CDR3 DNA reads TGCAGTGCTAGAACGACAGCGACAGATACGCAGTATTTT.

This clonotype was detected ten times or more. The rearrangement uses TRBV4-1 and TRBJ2-1; D ambiguous. V dropped 0 bases and J dropped 4 bases, with 16 bases sitting between them. This CDR3 is 17 amino acids long. Germline assignment: CDR1 MGHRA and CDR2 YSYEKL. DNA for the CDR3: TGCGCCAGCAGCCAAGAAGGGCAGCGCCTTCGATACAATGAGCAGTTCTTC. Its protein product is CASSQEGQRLRYNEQFF.

This clonotype was recorded at least ten times. The chain recombines TRBV10-3 with TRBJ2-3; no definite D call. V lost 6 bases and J lost 4, with 11 bases in between. The length of the CDR3 is 13 residues. Germline CDR1 ENHRY, CDR2 SYGVKD. CDR3 in amino acids: CAIRGLSADTQYF. CDR3 bases: TGTGCCATCAGAGGGCTGTCGGCAGATACGCAGTATTTT.

The sample holds many counts of this clonotype. For the CDR3, the DNA is TGTGCCAGCAGCTTAGATTCAGGGAACACCGGGGAGCTGTTTTTT. As protein: CASSLDSGNTGELFF. The rearrangement uses TRBV7-2 and TRBJ2-2; D is unresolved. Trimming took 1 base from V and 1 from J, leaving 7 bases between them. Germline values: CDR1 SGHTA, CDR2 FQGNSA. The CDR3 totals 15 residues.